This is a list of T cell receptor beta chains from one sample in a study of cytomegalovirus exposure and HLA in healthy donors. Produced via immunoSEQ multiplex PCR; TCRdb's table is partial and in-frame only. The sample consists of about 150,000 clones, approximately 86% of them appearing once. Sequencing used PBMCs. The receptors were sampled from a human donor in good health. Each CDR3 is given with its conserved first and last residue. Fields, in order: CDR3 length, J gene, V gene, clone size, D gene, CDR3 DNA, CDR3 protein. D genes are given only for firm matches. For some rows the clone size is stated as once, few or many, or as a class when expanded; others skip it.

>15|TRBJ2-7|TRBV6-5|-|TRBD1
TGTGCCAGCAGCTCCACACTCAGGGGGACCTACGAGCAGTACTTC
CASSSTLRGTYEQYF
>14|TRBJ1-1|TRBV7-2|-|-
TGTGCCAGCAGTTCCTTCGCAGGGAACACTGAAGCTTTCTTT
CASSSFAGNTEAFF
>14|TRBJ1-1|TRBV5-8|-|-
TGTGCCAGCAGCCCGGTGGACTTGGGGACTGAAGCTTTCTTT
CASSPVDLGTEAFF
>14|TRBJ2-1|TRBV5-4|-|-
TGTGCCAGCAGCTTGGCACCAGGCTACAATGAGCAGTTCTTC
CASSLAPGYNEQFF
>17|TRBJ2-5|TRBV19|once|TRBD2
TGTGCCAGTAATCCTAGCGGGAGGCCAAACCTTCAAGAGACCCAGTACTTC
CASNPSGRPNLQETQYF
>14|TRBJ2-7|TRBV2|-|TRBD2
TGTGCTATCGAAGTAGCGGGAGGAAAACACGAGCAGTACTTC
CAIEVAGGKHEQYF
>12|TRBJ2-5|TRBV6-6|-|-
TGTGCCAGCAGTTACAGCTTCGAGACCCAGTACTTC
CASSYSFETQYF
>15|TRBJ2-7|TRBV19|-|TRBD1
TGTGCCAGTAGTTCCCGGACAGGCCCGTCCTACGAGCAGTACTTC
CASSSRTGPSYEQYF
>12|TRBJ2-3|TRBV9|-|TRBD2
TGTGCCAGCAGCGCGGGGGGAGATACGCAGTATTTT
CASSAGGDTQYF
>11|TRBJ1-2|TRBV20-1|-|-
TGCAGTGCTCCAGGGAACTATGGCTACACCTTC
CSAPGNYGYTF
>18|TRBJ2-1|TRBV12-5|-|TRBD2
TGTGCTAGTGGTTTGGTAAGGCGCGGGGGTAGCTCCTACAATGAGCAGTTCTTC
CASGLVRRGGSSYNEQFF
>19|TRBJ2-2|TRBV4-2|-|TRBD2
TGTGCCAGCAGCCATTTTTCCGACCGACTAGCGCTAAACACCGGGGAGCTGTTTTTT
CASSHFSDRLALNTGELFF
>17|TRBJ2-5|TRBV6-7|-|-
TGTGCCAGCAGTTACCCGCGGCTGAGGGCCCTACAAGAGACCCAGTACTTC
CASSYPRLRALQETQYF
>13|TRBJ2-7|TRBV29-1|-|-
TGCAGCGTCTCTTTAACACCTGCCTACGAGCAGTACTTC
CSVSLTPAYEQYF
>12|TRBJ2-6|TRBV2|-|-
TGTGCCAGCTCTTCTGGGGCCAACGTCCTGACTTTC
CASSSGANVLTF
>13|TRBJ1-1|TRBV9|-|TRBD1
TGTGCCAGCAGCGTGGGACAGGGCACTGAAGCTTTCTTT
CASSVGQGTEAFF
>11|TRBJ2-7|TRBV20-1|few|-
TGCAGTGCTAGTTCAGGGCTCGAGCAGTACTTC
CSASSGLEQYF
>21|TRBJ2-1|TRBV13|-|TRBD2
TGTGCCAGCAGCTTACAAGCGGGAGGGCCTGATCAGGGAATAGGGTACAATGAGCAGTTCTTC
CASSLQAGGPDQGIGYNEQFF
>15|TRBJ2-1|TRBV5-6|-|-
TGTGCCAGCAGAAAACAGGTCGACTCCTACAATGAGCAGTTCTTC
CASRKQVDSYNEQFF
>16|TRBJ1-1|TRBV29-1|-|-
TGCAGCGTTGGGGGCGGGATGAAGGTGGGGGACACTGAAGCTTTCTTT
CSVGGGMKVGDTEAFF
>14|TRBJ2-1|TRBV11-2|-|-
TGTGCCAGCAGCTTAGCGTTCCTCTACAATGAGCAGTTCTTC
CASSLAFLYNEQFF
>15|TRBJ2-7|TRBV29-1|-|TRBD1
TGCAGCGTTGGCCGGGACAGGGGTAGCTCCTACGAGCAGTACTTC
CSVGRDRGSSYEQYF
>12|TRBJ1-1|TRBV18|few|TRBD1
TGTGCCAGCTCACCACAGGGGGCCGAAGCTTTCTTT
CASSPQGAEAFF
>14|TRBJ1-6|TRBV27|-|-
TGTGCCAGCAGTTTCGGGGGCTATAATTCACCCCTCCACTTT
CASSFGGYNSPLHF
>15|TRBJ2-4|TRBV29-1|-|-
TGCAGCGTTGAAATAAGAAACAAGGCCAAAAACATTCAGTACTTC
CSVEIRNKAKNIQYF
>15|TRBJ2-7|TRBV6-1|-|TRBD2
TGTGCCAGCGACCCGACTAGCGGCAGCTCCTACGAGCAGTACTTC
CASDPTSGSSYEQYF
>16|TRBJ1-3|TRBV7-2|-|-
TGTGCCAGCAGCTTAGACGGACAGAACTCTGGAAACACCATATATTTT
CASSLDGQNSGNTIYF
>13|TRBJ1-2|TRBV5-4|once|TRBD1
TGTGCCAGCAGAGGACAGGGGGCGCCTGGCTACACCTTC
CASRGQGAPGYTF
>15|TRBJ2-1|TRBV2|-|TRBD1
TGTGCCAGCAGTATAGGACAGGGGGCGAATAATGAGCAGTTCTTC
CASSIGQGANNEQFF
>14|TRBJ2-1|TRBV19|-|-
TGTGCCAGTAGTATAGAGGGACTCCAGAATGAGCAGTTCTTC
CASSIEGLQNEQFF
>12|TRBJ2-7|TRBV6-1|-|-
TGTGCCAGCAGTCGACAGGCCTACGAGCAGTACTTC
CASSRQAYEQYF
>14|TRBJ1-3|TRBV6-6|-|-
TGTGCCAGCAGACAGGGCTTCTCTGGAAACACCATATATTTT
CASRQGFSGNTIYF
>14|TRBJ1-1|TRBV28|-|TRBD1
TGTGCCAGCGGCATGACAGGGTTGAACACTGAAGCTTTCTTT
CASGMTGLNTEAFF
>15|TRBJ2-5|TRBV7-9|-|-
TGTGCCAGCAGCTTGGGTAGGGGGTCCCAAGAGACCCAGTACTTC
CASSLGRGSQETQYF
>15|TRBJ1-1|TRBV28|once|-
TGTGCCAGCAGTTCCTCAGGGGCGCATGCCACTGAAGCTTTCTTT
CASSSSGAHATEAFF
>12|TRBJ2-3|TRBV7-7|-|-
TGTGCTAGCAGCTTTAGTGCAGATACGCAGTATTTT
CASSFSADTQYF
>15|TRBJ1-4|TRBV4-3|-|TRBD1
TGCGCCAGCAGCCGACAGGGCGCAACTAATGAAAAACTGTTTTTT
CASSRQGATNEKLFF
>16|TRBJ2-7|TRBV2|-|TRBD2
TGTGCCAGCAGTGGGGATACCGGGACTAGCGGGTACGAGCAGTACTTC
CASSGDTGTSGYEQYF
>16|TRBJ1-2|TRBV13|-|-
TGTGCCAGCAGCTCGACGGGTGTTAGGGGTAACTATGGCTACACCTTC
CASSSTGVRGNYGYTF
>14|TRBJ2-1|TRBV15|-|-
TGTGCCACCAGCTTGCGGGACTCCTACAATGAGCAGTTCTTC
CATSLRDSYNEQFF
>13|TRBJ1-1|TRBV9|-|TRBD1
TGTGCCAGCAGCCCCGGGACAGGTCTCGAAGCTTTCTTT
CASSPGTGLEAFF
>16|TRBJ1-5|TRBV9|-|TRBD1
TGTGCCAGCAGCCATACAGGGGCGGGAGGGAATCAGCCCCAGCATTTT
CASSHTGAGGNQPQHF
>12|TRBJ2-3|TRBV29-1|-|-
TGCAGCGGACAGGAACTGCAAGATACGCAGTATTTT
CSGQELQDTQYF
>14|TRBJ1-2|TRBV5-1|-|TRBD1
TGCGCCAGCAGCTTCTCAGGGGGAAACTATGGCTACACCTTC
CASSFSGGNYGYTF
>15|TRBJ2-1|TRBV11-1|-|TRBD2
TGTGCCAGCAGCTTCGAGCGGGAGAAATGGTATGAGCAGTTCTTC
CASSFEREKWYEQFF
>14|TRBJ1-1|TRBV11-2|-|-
TGTGCCAGCAGCCACGGACAGCCGACCACTGAAGCTTTCTTT
CASSHGQPTTEAFF
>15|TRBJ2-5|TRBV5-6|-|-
TGTGCCAGCAGCCCCCTGGGGCTAGCGTTAGAGACCCAGTACTTC
CASSPLGLALETQYF
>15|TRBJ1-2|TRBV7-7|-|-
TGTGCTAGCAGCCAAAGAGATTACTGTTGGTATGGCTACACCTTC
CASSQRDYCWYGYTF
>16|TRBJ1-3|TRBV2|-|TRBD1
TGTGCCAGCAGAAGGGACAGGGCCCTCTCTGGAAACACCATATATTTT
CASRRDRALSGNTIYF
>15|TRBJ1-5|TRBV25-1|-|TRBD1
TGTGCCAGCAGTGAAGGGGACAGGGGGGTCCAGCCCCAGCATTTT
CASSEGDRGVQPQHF
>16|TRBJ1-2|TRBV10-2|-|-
TGCGCCAGCAGTGAGTCTTTTAAGACTGGATTCTATGGCTACACCTTC
CASSESFKTGFYGYTF
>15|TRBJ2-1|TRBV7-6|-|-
TGTGCCAGCAGCTTAGTCGCGGAAACCTACAATGAGCAGTTCTTC
CASSLVAETYNEQFF
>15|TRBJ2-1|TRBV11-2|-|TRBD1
TGTGCCAGCAGCGTTGCGGGACAGGGGGGTAATGAGCAGTTCTTC
CASSVAGQGGNEQFF
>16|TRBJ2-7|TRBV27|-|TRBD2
TGTGCCAGCAGTTTATCGAGGTCTAGCGGAGTCTACGAGCAGTACTTC
CASSLSRSSGVYEQYF
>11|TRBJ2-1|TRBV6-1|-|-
TGTGCCAGCAGTAACTGGAATGAGCAGTTCTTC
CASSNWNEQFF